Detailed here is one TCR beta chain. Its target is unknown. The data were taken from a study of human T cells and chemical hapten exposure. Across the study: The use of 2% DPC on approximately 2 cm by approximately 2 cm of upper inner arm skin constituted sensitization. Patients were mainly female, each with alopecia areata, totalis or universalis.

The time point is: pre-sensitization, week 0. Treatment meaning: therapeutic diphenylcyclopropenone sensitization with weekly scalp DPC. TCRdb reanalysed the RACE reads using MiXCR and keeps one entry per CDR3 protein. The data contain 200,000 to 300,000 distinct CDR3 sequences, more than 6.5% of them singletons. Germline CDR1 and CDR2: MNHEY and SVGEGT. With 5 bases clipped from V and 0 bases from J, the junction kept 11 bases outside the gene matches. The CDR3 contains 18 residues. Study observations and caveats: TCRs above 1 in 1000 frequency did not change with DPC sensitization.

Sequencing was performed on whole blood, taken in connection with sensitization to the hapten diphenylcyclopropenone (DPC). This chain uses TRBV6-2 or TRBV6-3 with TRBJ2-7, with 12 bases matching TRBD2. The clonotype comes from a woman between 35 and 50 years old with alopecia areata. Some clones in this sample may be carry-over from other donors' samples. CDR3 in amino acids: CASSRRTSGAHSSYEQYF. CDR3 in DNA: TGTGCCAGCAGTCGCCGGACTAGCGGGGCCCATAGCTCCTACGAGCAGTACTTC.